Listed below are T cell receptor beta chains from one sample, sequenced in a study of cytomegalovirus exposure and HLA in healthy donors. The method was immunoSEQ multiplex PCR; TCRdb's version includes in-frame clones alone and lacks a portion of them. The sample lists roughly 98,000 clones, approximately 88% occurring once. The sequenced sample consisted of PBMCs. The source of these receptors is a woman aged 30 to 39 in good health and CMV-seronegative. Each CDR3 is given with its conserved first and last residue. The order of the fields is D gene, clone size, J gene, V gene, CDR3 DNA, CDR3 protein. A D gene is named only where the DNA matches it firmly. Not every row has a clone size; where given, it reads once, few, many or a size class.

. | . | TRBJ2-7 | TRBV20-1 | TGCAGTGCTCACCCGGGCGAGCAGTACTTC | CSAHPGEQYF
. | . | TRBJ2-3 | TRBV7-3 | TGTGCCAGCAGCCCCCTCGCCGGGGGCACAGATACGCAGTATTTT | CASSPLAGGTDTQYF
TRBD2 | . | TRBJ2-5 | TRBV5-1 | TGCGCCAGCAGCTTGGGACTAGCGGGAGCAGAGACCCAGTACTTC | CASSLGLAGAETQYF
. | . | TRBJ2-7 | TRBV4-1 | TGCGCCAGCAGCCAAGGGTCAGCCTACGAGCAGTACTTC | CASSQGSAYEQYF
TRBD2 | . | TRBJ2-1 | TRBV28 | TGTGCCAGCAGTTTTCCGCTAGCGGGGGGACAGGAGCAGTTCTTC | CASSFPLAGGQEQFF
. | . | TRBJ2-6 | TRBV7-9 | TGTGCCAGCCTTCCTGGGGCCAACGTCCTGACTTTC | CASLPGANVLTF
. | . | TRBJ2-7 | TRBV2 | TGTGCCAGTGATCGGGACAACTACGAGCAGTACTTC | CASDRDNYEQYF
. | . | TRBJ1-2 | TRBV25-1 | TGTGCCAGCAGTTCTGGGAGTAAGAGGTATGGCTACACCTTC | CASSSGSKRYGYTF
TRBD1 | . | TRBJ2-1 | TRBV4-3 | TGCGCCAGCAGCCAAGATTCCGCCGACAGGGCTGGCAATGAGCAGTTCTTC | CASSQDSADRAGNEQFF
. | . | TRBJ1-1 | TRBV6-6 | TGTGCCAGCAGTTACTCTACGAGAAACACTGAAGCTTTCTTT | CASSYSTRNTEAFF
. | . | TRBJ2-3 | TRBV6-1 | TGTGCCAGCAGTGAACAGGGCACAGATACGCAGTATTTT | CASSEQGTDTQYF
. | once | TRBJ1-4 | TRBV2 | TGTGCCTCCGATTGGACACTTAATGAAAAACTGTTTTTT | CASDWTLNEKLFF
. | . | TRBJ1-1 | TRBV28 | TGTGCCAGCAGTATAGATATGAACACTGAAGCTTTCTTT | CASSIDMNTEAFF
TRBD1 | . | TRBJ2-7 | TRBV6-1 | TGTGCCAGCAGTGGACAGGGGGCGGGGGAGCAGTACTTC | CASSGQGAGEQYF
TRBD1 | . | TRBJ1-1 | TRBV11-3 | TGTGCCAGCAGCACAGGGGTGAACACTGAAGCTTTCTTT | CASSTGVNTEAFF
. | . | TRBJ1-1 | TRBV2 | TGTGCCAGCAGTTACGACAGGAACACTGAAGCTTTCTTT | CASSYDRNTEAFF
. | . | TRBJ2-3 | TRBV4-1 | TGCGCCAGCAGCCAGGCCCCCACAAGAGATACGCAGTATTTT | CASSQAPTRDTQYF
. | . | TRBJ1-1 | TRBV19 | TGTGCCAGTAGTTTACAGGCTGGTGCAACTGAAGCTTTCTTT | CASSLQAGATEAFF
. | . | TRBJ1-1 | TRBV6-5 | TGTGCCAGCAGTTACGAACAGAAGGCTTTCTTT | CASSYEQKAFF
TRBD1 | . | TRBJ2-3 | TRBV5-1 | TGCGCCAGCAGCAAGAGACAGGGGGCTGGGGGGCCCACAGATACGCAGTATTTT | CASSKRQGAGGPTDTQYF
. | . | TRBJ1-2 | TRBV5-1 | TGCGCCAGCAGCCTGTATGGGACCGAGCGGGGCTATGGCTACACCTTC | CASSLYGTERGYGYTF
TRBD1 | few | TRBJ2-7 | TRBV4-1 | TGCGCCAGCAGCCGAGACAGGGCGCTCGAGCAGTACTTC | CASSRDRALEQYF
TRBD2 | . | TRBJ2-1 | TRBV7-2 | TGTGCCAGCAGTCCTACTCCGACTAGCCGGGGGAGGCGGTTCTTC | CASSPTPTSRGRRFF
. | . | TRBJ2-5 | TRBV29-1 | TGCAGCGTTGGCAGCCCTTTGGGGCGGGAGACCCAGTACTTC | CSVGSPLGRETQYF
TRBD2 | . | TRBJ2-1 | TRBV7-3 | TGTGCCAGCAGCTTGGCGGGAGGTCATGGTGAGCAGTTCTTC | CASSLAGGHGEQFF
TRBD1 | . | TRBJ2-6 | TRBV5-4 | TGTGCCAGCAGCTCCCTACAGGGGGCAAGGGCCAACGTCCTGACTTTC | CASSSLQGARANVLTF
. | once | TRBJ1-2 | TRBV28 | TGTGCCAGCAGTCCACTAGGCCAGGGCTACACCTTC | CASSPLGQGYTF
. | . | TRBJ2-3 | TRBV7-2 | TGTGCCAGCAGCTTACGGGGGATCCCAGATACGCAGTATTTT | CASSLRGIPDTQYF
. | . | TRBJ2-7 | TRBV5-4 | TGTGCCAGCAGCCTACTGGGGCAGTTAATCTACGAGCAGTACTTC | CASSLLGQLIYEQYF